What follows are 21 T cell receptor beta chains derived from one specimen sequenced in a study of T cell changes during pregnancy in multiple sclerosis. TCRdb's table, derived via immunoSEQ multiplex PCR, lists solely in-frame clones and lacks some. The sample carries about 42,000 clones, 75% to 95% recorded once. The material sequenced was CD4+ T cells from peripheral blood mononuclear cells, taken after pregnancy. Every receptor here comes from a female donor in good health, enrolled as a control in a pregnancy study.

The chain links TRBV28 to TRBJ1-1; 11 nucleotides align to TRBD1. V was clipped by 2 bases and J by 0 bases; unmatched bases: 5. This CDR3 has 17 residues. Looked up from germline, CDR1 is MDHEN and CDR2 is SYDVKM. CDR3: CASSLPGQGEMNTEAFF. Written as DNA, the CDR3 is TGTGCCAGCAGTTTACCGGGACAGGGGGAAATGAACACTGAAGCTTTCTTT.

The chain is built from TRBV10-2 and TRBJ2-1; D is unclear. The CDR3 sequence is 11 residues long. Trimming took 7 bases from V and 6 from J, leaving 7 bases between them. Per germline, CDR1 WSHSY and CDR2 SAAADI. The CDR3 is CASNSLNEQFF. CDR3 in DNA: TGCGCCAGCAATTCACTCAATGAGCAGTTCTTC.

The rearrangement uses TRBV29-1 and TRBJ2-5; 8 bases are a match to TRBD1. Germline CDR1 reads SQVTM; CDR2 reads ANQGSEA. This CDR3 has 12 amino acids. Trimming cost V 6 bases and J 3 bases; bases outside gene matches: 3. The CDR3 is CSVGQGKETQYF. CDR3 DNA sequence: TGCAGCGTCGGACAGGGAAAAGAGACCCAGTACTTC.

The genes are TRBV6-5 and TRBJ2-7, with D possibly TRBD1 on 5 matching bases. CDR3 length: 13 residues. With 5 bases removed from V and 7 bases from J, the gap between germline ends came to 15 bases. Germline CDR1 and CDR2: MNHEY and SVGAGI. The CDR3 spells CASSQGSPGEQYF. DNA for the CDR3: TGTGCCAGCAGTCAAGGATCGCCAGGGGAGCAGTACTTC.

The rearrangement joins TRBV18 to TRBJ2-5; no firm D call. Germline V gene sequence: CDR1 KGHSH, CDR2 LQKENI. Trimming removed 3 bases at V and 5 bases at J, with 10 bases between. This CDR3 comprises 13 residues. The CDR3 DNA is TGTGCCAGCTCACCCCCCGGGTTGGAGACCCAGTACTTC. The encoded protein is CASSPPGLETQYF.

The CDR3 sequence is CSVVVRTSGANVLTF. Written as DNA, the CDR3 is TGCAGCGTTGTGGTGCGTACCTCTGGGGCCAACGTCCTGACTTTC. The chain recombines TRBV29-1 with TRBJ2-6, with D unresolved. Between the trimmed V and J ends, which lost 4 bases and 0 bases, there was a span of 10 bases. The CDR3 loop spans 15 amino acids. Germline CDR1 reads SQVTM; CDR2 reads ANQGSEA.

The V and J genes are TRBV4-3 and TRBJ2-2, with 7 positions matching TRBD1. Losses at the gene ends were 6 bases for V and 2 bases for J; bases not matched to a gene: 3. Germline assignment: CDR1 LGHNA and CDR2 YSLEER. CDR3 length equals 14 residues. The CDR3 is CASRRQGNTGELFF. CDR3 bases: TGCGCCAGCAGAAGACAGGGAAACACCGGGGAGCTGTTTTTT.

The rearrangement links TRBV6-5 to TRBJ1-1, with TRBD1 matching 8 bases. J gave up 6 bases and V 0 bases, and 6 bases lay outside the gene matches. The CDR3 is made up of 15 amino acids. Germline V CDR1 and CDR2: MNHEY, SVGAGI. The chain's CDR3 is CASSYSNRGVAEAFF. The CDR3 coding sequence is TGTGCCAGCAGTTACTCGAACAGGGGGGTGGCTGAAGCTTTCTTT.

CDR3 region: CASARGDSLSYEQYF. The CDR3 DNA sequence: TGTGCCAGCGCGAGAGGTGACAGCCTCTCCTACGAGCAGTACTTC. The chain links TRBV28 to TRBJ2-7; D possibly corresponds to TRBD1 (5 bases). Deletions cut 8 bases from V and 0 bases from J, with 17 bases between. CDR1 and CDR2 (germline): MDHEN, SYDVKM. The CDR3 extends over 15 amino acids.

The chain uses TRBV29-1 and TRBJ2-3, with 10 bases aligning to TRBD2. From germline, CDR1 is SQVTM and CDR2 ANQGSEA. The CDR3 consists of 14 residues. J lost 4 bases, V lost 6 bases, and 7 bases had no gene match. The CDR3 reads CSVRSGRAPDTQYF. Here the CDR3 DNA reads TGCAGCGTAAGAAGCGGGAGGGCACCAGATACGCAGTATTTT.

This chain links TRBV11-3 with TRBJ2-1, with 9 nucleotides matching TRBD1. There are 15 residues in the CDR3. Trimming removed 1 base from V and 7 bases from J; junction bases left unmatched: 5. Per the germline V gene, CDR1 is SGHNT and CDR2 is YENEEA. CDR3 nucleotide sequence: TGTGCCAGCAGCTTAGGAGGGACAGGGACGAATGAGCAGTTCTTC. This gives the protein CASSLGGTGTNEQFF.

V is TRBV10-2 and J is TRBJ2-7, with D maybe TRBD1 (5 bases). Germline V gives CDR1 WSHSY, CDR2 SAAADI. The V end lost 0 bases, the J end lost 3 bases, and 21 bases lay between the germline ends. This CDR3 is built from 18 residues. CDR3 residues: CASSESGWGNLGYYEQYF. The CDR3, as DNA: TGCGCCAGCAGTGAGTCGGGTTGGGGCAATTTAGGTTACTACGAGCAGTACTTC.

By share of the sample, this clone is medium-sized. This sequence joins TRBV29-1 and TRBJ1-2; D is perhaps TRBD1 (6 bases). The CDR3 has 11 amino acids. Germline CDR1 reads SQVTM; CDR2 reads ANQGSEA. Trimming removed 5 bases at V and 8 bases at J, with 12 bases between. The CDR3 bases are TGCAGCGTTCTGTGGACAGACGGCTACACCTTC. Protein sequence: CSVLWTDGYTF.

The chain employs TRBV7-8 and TRBJ2-5; TRBD2 agrees at 10 bases. Looked up from germline, CDR1 is SGHVS and CDR2 is FQNEAQ. CDR3 length: 17 amino acids. Losses at the gene ends were 0 bases for V and 5 bases for J; bases not matched to a gene: 9. CDR3 region: CASSLARKSGGAETQYF. In DNA, the CDR3 is TGTGCCAGCAGCTTAGCGAGGAAAAGCGGGGGGGCTGAGACCCAGTACTTC.

The chain combines TRBV7-8 with TRBJ1-2; 12 positions agree with TRBD1. This CDR3 is built from 15 residues. The germline gives CDR1 SGHVS, CDR2 FQNEAQ. Unmatched junction bases numbered 1, after V lost 0 bases and J lost 5 bases. This chain's CDR3 is CASSLAGQGAYGYTF. CDR3 in DNA: TGTGCCAGCAGCTTAGCGGGACAGGGGGCTTATGGCTACACCTTC.

This chain connects TRBV25-1 to TRBJ2-7; 7 bases line up with TRBD1. Trimming at V came to 5 bases and at J to 5 bases, leaving 6 bases not matched to a gene. CDR1 is MGHDK, CDR2 SYGVNS, per germline. The CDR3 is made up of 13 amino acids. As DNA, the CDR3 is TGTGCCAGCAGTAGACAGGGAGTCCACGAGCAGTACTTC. It codes for CASSRQGVHEQYF.

The rearrangement joins TRBV7-6 to TRBJ2-7, with D hard to call. Per germline, CDR1 SGHVS and CDR2 FNYEAQ. V was clipped by 2 bases and J by 3 bases, with 14 bases between them. This CDR3 comprises 15 residues. Here the CDR3 reads CASSLQLGSLYEQYF. The CDR3 DNA follows: TGTGCCAGCAGCTTACAATTGGGCAGCCTCTACGAGCAGTACTTC.

The chain has TRBV30 and TRBJ1-2, with no clear D. The CDR3 is 15 amino acids. V was trimmed by 0 bases and J by 6 bases, leaving 17 bases between them. Germline V gene lookup returns CDR1 GTSNPN and CDR2 SVGIG (reference sequence). The CDR3 protein is CAWSVAGNGRDGYTF. The CDR3 DNA is TGTGCCTGGAGTGTTGCCGGAAACGGGAGGGATGGCTACACCTTC.

The chain has TRBV6-4 and TRBJ2-3; 9 bases agree with TRBD2. The V gene's germline CDR1 is MRHNA and CDR2 SNTAGT. Germline trimming cut 6 bases from V and 5 bases from J; bases unmatched to any gene: 9. The CDR3 totals 15 residues. Here the CDR3 DNA reads TGTGCCAGCAGCCGTAGCGGGGGCGAGGGAGATACGCAGTATTTT. Residues: CASSRSGGEGDTQYF.

The V call is TRBV7-8, the J call TRBJ2-7; 8 nucleotides match TRBD2. The CDR3 is made up of 17 amino acids. Germline CDR1 and CDR2: SGHVS and FQNEAQ. With 3 bases clipped from V and 1 base from J, the junction kept 11 bases outside the gene matches. The CDR3 DNA reads TGTGCCAGCAGCTTGGGCCGGGGGAGCGGGGGATCCTACGAGCAGTACTTC. Protein sequence: CASSLGRGSGGSYEQYF. Supplemented by reference TRBV7-8 and TRBJ2-7, the full variable domain reads GAGVSQSPRYKVAKRGQDVALRCDPISGHVSLFWYQQALGQGPEFLTYFQNEAQLDKSGLPSDRFFAERPEGSVSTLKIQRTQQEDSAVYLCASSLGRGSGGSYEQYFGPGTRLTVT.

The rearrangement joins TRBV7-9 to TRBJ1-1; a possible D gene is TRBD1 (5 bases). The germline V gene has CDR1 SEHNR and CDR2 FQNEAQ (reference sequence). Trimming removed 8 bases from V and 1 base from J, with 17 bases in between. The CDR3 is made up of 15 amino acids. In nucleotides, the CDR3 is TGTGCCAGCCTGTGGGGGGGGAAGAGGAACACTGAAGCTTTCTTT. Protein: CASLWGGKRNTEAFF.